This TCR beta chain appears in the sequencing data of a study of shared clonotypes between healthy human individuals. Study as a whole: CD4 naive and CD4 memory each took three plates per donor, while CD8 naive took two and CD8 memory one.

Profiled with immunoSEQ multiplex PCR; TCRdb holds only in-frame clones, not every one. This sample has about 2.4 million clones; roughly 93% occur once, and the top ten carry around 0.37%. The CDR3 loop spans 15 amino acids. V lost 3 bases and J 6 bases, leaving 16 bases between the germline ends. Germline assignment: CDR1 MNHEY and CDR2 SMNVEV (reference sequence). Every donor was a Caucasian adult from Nashville, Tennessee. Splitting of CD4+ cells produced CD45RA+ naive and CD45RA-negative memory subsets. Sequencing input: naive CD4+ T cells from PBMCs. Subset in this sample: CD45RA+ positively selected. The receptor was isolated from a man aged 18 to 35 in good health. Some clones in this sample may be carry-over from other donors' samples. The genes are TRBV27 and TRBJ2-3; no firm D call. The CDR3 reads CASSFRQVRADTQYF. The CDR3 nucleotides are TGTGCCAGCAGTTTCCGCCAGGTTAGGGCGGATACGCAGTATTTT.